This T cell receptor (beta chain) was found in a study of PD-1 blockade in mismatch repair-deficient tumors. TCRdb's table, derived via immunoSEQ multiplex PCR, lists solely in-frame clones and lacks some. Seen here are around 30,000 clones, less than 90% observed once, and the top ten hold about 3.4%. Germline CDR1 and CDR2: SQVTM and ANQGSEA. V gave up 3 bases and J gave up 0 bases; unmatched junction bases: 7. The CDR3 is 15 residues long. Every patient had mismatch repair deficiency by PCR or immunohistochemistry. The sequence was obtained from an adult with mismatch repair-deficient cancer. The chain couples TRBV29-1 to TRBJ1-2; 7 bases map to TRBD1. The sample in question was PBMCs, obtained 6 weeks after starting pembrolizumab. The CDR3 reads CSVDPTGTANYGYTF. The CDR3 DNA reads TGCAGCGTTGATCCGACAGGGACGGCTAACTATGGCTACACCTTC.